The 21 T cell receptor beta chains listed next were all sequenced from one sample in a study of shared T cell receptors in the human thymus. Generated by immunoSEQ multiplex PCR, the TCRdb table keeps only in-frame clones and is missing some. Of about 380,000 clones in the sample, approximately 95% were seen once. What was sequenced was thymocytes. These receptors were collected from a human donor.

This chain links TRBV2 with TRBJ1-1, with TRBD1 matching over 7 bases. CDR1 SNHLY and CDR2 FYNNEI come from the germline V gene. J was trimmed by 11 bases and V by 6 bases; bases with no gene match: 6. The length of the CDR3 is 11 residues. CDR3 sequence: CASSGTARAFF. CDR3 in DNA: TGTGCCAGCAGCGGGACAGCGCGGGCTTTCTTT. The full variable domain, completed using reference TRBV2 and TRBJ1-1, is EPEVTQTPSHQVTQMGQEVILRCVPISNHLYFYWYRQILGQKVEFLVSFYNNEISEKSEIFDDQFSVERPDGSNFTLKIRSTKLEDSAMYFCASSGTARAFFGQGTRLTVV.

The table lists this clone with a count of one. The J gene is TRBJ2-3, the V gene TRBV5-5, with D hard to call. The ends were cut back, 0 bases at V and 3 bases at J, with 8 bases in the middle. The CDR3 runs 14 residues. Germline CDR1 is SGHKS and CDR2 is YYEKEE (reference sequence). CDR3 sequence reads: CASSLGYITDTQYF. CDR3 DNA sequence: TGTGCCAGCAGCTTGGGTTACATAACAGATACGCAGTATTTT.

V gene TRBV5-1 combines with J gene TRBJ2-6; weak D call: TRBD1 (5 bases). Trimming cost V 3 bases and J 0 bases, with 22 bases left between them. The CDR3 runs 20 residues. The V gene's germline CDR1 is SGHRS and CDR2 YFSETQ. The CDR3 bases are TGCGCCAGCAGCTCCAGACCGATACAGGTTTCGGACTCTGGGGCCAACGTCCTGACTTTC. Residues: CASSSRPIQVSDSGANVLTF.

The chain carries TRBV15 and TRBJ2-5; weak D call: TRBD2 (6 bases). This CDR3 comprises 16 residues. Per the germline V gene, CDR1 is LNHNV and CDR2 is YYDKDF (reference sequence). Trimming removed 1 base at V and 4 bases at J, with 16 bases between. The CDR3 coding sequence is TGTGCCACCAGCAGAGCGGGGGAGGTTAAAGGAGAGACCCAGTACTTC. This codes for CATSRAGEVKGETQYF.

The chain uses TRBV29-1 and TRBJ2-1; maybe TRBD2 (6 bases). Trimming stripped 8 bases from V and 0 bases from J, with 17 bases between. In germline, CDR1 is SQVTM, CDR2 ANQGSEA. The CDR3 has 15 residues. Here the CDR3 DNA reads TGCAGCCTTCGTCGGGGGAGCGACTCCTACAATGAGCAGTTCTTC. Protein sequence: CSLRRGSDSYNEQFF.

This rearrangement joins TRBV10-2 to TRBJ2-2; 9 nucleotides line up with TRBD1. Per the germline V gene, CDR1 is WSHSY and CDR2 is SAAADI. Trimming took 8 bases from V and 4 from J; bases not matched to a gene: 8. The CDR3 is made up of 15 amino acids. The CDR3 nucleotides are TGCGCCAGCTTTTTCCGGGACAGGGTCACCGGGGAGCTGTTTTTT. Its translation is CASFFRDRVTGELFF.

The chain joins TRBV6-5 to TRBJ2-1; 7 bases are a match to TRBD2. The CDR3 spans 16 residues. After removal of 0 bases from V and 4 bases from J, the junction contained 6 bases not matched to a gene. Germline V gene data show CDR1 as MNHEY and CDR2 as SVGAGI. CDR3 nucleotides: TGTGCCAGCAGTTACTCGAAGCGGGGATCGTACAATGAGCAGTTCTTC. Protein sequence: CASSYSKRGSYNEQFF.

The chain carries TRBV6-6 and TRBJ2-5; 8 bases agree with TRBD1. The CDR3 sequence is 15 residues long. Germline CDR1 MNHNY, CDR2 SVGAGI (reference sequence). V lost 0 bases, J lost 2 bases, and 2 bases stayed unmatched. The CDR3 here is CASSYSNRGQETQYF. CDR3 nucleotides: TGTGCCAGCAGTTACTCGAACAGGGGGCAAGAGACCCAGTACTTC.

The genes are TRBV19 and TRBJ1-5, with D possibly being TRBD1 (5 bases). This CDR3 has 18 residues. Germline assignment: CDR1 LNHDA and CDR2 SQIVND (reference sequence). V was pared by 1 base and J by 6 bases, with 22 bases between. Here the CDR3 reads CASSIAGHPTGGGQPQHF. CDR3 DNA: TGTGCCAGTAGTATAGCGGGCCACCCCACAGGAGGAGGTCAGCCCCAGCATTTT.

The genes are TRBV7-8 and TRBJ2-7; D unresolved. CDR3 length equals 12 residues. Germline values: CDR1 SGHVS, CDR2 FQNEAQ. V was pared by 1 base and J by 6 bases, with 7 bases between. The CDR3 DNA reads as TGTGCCAGCAGCTTAGACATTCGCGAGCAGTACTTC. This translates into CASSLDIREQYF.

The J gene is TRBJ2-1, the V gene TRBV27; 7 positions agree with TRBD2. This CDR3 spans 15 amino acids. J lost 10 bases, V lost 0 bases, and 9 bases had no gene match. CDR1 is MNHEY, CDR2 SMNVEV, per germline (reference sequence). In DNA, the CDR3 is TGTGCCAGCAGTTTATCGCGGGGGAACACAATGGAGCAGTTCTTC. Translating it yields CASSLSRGNTMEQFF.

As DNA, the CDR3 is TGTGCCAGCAGCCACCGACCGTACTACAATGAGCAGTTCTTC. This codes for CASSHRPYYNEQFF. V usage is TRBV7-9 and J usage is TRBJ2-1; D gene unclear. Between the trimmed V and J ends, which lost 5 bases and 3 bases, there was a span of 11 bases. Germline loops: CDR1 SEHNR, CDR2 FQNEAQ (reference sequence). The CDR3 is made up of 14 amino acids.

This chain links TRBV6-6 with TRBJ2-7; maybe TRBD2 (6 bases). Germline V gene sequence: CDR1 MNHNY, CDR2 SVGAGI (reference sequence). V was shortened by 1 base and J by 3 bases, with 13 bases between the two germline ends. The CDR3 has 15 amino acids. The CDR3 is CASSYWDLGCYEQYF. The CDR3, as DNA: TGTGCCAGCAGTTACTGGGACTTGGGTTGCTACGAGCAGTACTTC.

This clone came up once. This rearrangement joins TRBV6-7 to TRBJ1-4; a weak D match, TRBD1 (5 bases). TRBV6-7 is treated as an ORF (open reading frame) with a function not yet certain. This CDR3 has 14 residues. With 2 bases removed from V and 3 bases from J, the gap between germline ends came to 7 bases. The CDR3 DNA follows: TGTGCCAGCAGTTACACGACAGCTAATGAAAAACTGTTTTTT. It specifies CASSYTTANEKLFF.

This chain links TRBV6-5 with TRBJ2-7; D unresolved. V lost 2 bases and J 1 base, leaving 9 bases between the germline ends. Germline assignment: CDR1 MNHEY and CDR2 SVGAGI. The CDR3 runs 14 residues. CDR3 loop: CASSYGGFSYEQYF. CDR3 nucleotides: TGTGCCAGCAGTTACGGTGGCTTTTCCTACGAGCAGTACTTC.

The CDR3 loop reads CASSRGGKTQYF. CDR3 DNA sequence: TGTGCCAGCAGCCGGGGTGGGAAGACCCAGTACTTC. The chain employs TRBV2 and TRBJ2-5, with D perhaps TRBD2 (5 bases). Deletions cut 6 bases from V and 6 bases from J, with 11 bases between. Germline lookup yields CDR1 SNHLY and CDR2 FYNNEI. The CDR3 extends over 12 amino acids.

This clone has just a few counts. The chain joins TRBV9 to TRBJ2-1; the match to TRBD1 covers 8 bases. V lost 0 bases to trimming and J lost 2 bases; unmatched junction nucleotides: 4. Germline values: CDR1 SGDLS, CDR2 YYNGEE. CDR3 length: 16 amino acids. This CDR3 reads CASSVVGQGAYNEQFF. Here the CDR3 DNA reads TGTGCCAGCAGCGTAGTCGGACAGGGAGCCTACAATGAGCAGTTCTTC. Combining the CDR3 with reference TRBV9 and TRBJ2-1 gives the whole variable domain DSGVTQTPKHLITATGQRVTLRCSPRSGDLSVYWYQQSLDQGLQFLIQYYNGEERAKGNILERFSAQQFPDLHSELNLSSLELGDSALYFCASSVVGQGAYNEQFFGPGTRLTVL.

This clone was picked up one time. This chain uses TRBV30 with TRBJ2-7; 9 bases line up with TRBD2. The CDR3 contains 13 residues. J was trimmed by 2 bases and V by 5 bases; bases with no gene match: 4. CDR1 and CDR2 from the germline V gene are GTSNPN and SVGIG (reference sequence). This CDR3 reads CAWQRGAPYEQYF. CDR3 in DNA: TGTGCCTGGCAGCGGGGGGCCCCCTACGAGCAGTACTTC.

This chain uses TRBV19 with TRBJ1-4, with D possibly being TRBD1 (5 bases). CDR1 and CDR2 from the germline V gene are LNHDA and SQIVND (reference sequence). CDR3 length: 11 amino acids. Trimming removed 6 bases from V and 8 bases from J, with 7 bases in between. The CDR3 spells CASSPGEKLFF. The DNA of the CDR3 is TGTGCCAGTAGCCCAGGGGAAAAACTGTTTTTT.

The CDR3 region is CASSGVGQGCEKLFF. The CDR3, as DNA: TGTGCCAGCAGCGGCGTGGGACAGGGGTGTGAAAAACTGTTTTTT. The chain joins TRBV7-3 to TRBJ1-4, with TRBD1 identical over 10 bases. The germline CDR1 and CDR2 sequences are SGHTA and FQGTGA. The J segment lost 7 bases and the V segment lost 5 bases, leaving 7 bases of the junction unmatched. The CDR3 contains 15 residues.

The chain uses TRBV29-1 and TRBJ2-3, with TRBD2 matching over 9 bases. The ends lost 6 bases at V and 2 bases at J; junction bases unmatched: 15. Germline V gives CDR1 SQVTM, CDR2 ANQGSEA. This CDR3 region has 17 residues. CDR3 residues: CSVCCPIKREDTDTQYF. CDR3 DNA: TGCAGCGTCTGTTGCCCAATTAAGCGGGAGGACACAGATACGCAGTATTTT.